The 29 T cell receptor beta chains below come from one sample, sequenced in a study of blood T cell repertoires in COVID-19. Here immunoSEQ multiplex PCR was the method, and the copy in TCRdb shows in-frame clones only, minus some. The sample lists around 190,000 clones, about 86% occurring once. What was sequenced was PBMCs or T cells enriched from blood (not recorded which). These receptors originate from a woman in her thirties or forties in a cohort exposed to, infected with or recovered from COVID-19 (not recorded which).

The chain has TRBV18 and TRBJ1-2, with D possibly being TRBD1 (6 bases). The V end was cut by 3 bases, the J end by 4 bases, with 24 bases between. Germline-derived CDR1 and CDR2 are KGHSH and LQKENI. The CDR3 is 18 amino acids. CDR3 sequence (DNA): TGTGCCAGCTCACCGTTTCAAAGTAACAGGGTTACCAGCTATGGCTACACCTTC. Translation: CASSPFQSNRVTSYGYTF.

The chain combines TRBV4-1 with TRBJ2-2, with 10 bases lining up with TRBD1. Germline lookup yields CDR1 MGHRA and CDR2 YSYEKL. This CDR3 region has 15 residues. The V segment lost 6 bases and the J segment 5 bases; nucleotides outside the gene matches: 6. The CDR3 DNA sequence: TGCGCCAGCAGTGCCCGGGACAGGGGAACCGGGGAGCTGTTTTTT. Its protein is CASSARDRGTGELFF.

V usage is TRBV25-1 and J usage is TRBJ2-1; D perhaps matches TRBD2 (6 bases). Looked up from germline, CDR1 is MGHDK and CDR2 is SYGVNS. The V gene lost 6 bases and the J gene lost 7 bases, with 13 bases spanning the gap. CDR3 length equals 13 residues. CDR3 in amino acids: CASRGAGGNEQFF. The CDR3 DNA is TGTGCCAGCAGAGGAGCTGGGGGGAATGAGCAGTTCTTC.

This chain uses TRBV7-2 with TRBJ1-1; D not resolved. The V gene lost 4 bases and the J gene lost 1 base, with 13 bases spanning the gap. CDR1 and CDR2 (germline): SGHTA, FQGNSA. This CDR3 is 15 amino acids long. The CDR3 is CASSWGGQTNTEAFF. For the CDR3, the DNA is TGTGCCAGCAGCTGGGGAGGGCAGACGAACACTGAAGCTTTCTTT.

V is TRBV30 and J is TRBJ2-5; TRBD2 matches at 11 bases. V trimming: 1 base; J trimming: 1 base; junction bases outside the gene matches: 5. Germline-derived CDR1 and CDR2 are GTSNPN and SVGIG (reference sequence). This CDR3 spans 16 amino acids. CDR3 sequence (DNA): TGTGCCTGGAGTGGGTACGGGACTAGCGGCCAAGAGACCCAGTACTTC. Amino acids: CAWSGYGTSGQETQYF.

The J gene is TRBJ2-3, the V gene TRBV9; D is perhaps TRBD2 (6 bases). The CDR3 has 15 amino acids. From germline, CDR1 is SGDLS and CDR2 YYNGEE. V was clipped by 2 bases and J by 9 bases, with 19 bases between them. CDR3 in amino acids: CASSVPGLGPLTQYF. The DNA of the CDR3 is TGTGCCAGCAGCGTGCCGGGACTCGGCCCTTTAACGCAGTATTTT.

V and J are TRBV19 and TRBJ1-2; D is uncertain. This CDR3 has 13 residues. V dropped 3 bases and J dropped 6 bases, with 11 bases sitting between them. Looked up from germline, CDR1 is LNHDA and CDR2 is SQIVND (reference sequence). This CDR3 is CASSMTGNHGYTF. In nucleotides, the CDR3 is TGTGCCAGTAGTATGACGGGTAATCATGGCTACACCTTC.

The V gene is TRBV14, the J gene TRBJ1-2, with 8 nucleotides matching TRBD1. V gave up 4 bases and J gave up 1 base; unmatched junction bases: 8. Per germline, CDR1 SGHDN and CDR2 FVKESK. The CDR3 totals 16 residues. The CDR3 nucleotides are TGTGCCAGCAGCCTTCAGACAGGGGCCTATAACTATGGCTACACCTTC. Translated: CASSLQTGAYNYGYTF.

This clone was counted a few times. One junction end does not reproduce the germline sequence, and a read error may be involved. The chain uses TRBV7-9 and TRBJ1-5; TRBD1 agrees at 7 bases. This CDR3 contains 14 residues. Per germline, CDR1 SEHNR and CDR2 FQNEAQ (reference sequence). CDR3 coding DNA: TGTGCCAGCAGCCAAGGGGGCAGGGATCAACCCCAGCATTTT. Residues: CASSQGGRDQPQHF.

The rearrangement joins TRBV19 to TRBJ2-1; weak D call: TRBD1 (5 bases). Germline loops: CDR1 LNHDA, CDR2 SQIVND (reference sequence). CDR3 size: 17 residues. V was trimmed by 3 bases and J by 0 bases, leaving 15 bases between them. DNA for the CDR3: TGTGCCAGTAGTATCGGTCGACAGTATTCCTCCTACAATGAGCAGTTCTTC. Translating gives CASSIGRQYSSYNEQFF.

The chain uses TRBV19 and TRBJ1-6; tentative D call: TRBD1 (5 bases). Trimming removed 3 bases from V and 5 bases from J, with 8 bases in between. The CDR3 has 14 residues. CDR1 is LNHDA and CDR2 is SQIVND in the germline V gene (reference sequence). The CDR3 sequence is CASSIADNNSPLHF. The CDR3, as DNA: TGTGCCAGTAGTATCGCGGACAATAATTCACCCCTCCACTTT.

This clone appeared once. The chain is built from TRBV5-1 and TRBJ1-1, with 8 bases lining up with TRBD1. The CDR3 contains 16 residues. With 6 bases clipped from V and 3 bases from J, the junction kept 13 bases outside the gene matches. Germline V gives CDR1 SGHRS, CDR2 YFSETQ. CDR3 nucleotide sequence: TGCGCCAGCACCCTAATCGACAGGGGCGCGGACACTGAAGCTTTCTTT. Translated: CASTLIDRGADTEAFF.

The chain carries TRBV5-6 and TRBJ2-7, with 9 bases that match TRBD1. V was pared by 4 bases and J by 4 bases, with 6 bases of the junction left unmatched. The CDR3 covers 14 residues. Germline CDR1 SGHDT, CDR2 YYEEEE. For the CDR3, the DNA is TGTGCCAGCAGCGCCAACAGGGGGCGATACGAGCAGTACTTC. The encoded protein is CASSANRGRYEQYF.

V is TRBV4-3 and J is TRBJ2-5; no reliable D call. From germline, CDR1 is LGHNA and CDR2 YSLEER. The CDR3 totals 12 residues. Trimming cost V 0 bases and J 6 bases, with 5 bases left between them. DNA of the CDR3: TGCGCCAGCAGCCAAGATGGGCAGACCCAGTACTTC. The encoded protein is CASSQDGQTQYF.

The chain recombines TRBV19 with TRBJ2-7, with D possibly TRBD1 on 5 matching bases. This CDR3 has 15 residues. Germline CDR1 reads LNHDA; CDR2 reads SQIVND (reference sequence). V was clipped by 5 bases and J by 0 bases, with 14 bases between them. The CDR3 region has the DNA TGTGCCAGTAGTGTGAGAACAGGAACCTCCTACGAGCAGTACTTC. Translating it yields CASSVRTGTSYEQYF. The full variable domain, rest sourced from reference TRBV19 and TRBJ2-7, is DGGITQSPKYLFRKEGQNVTLSCEQNLNHDAMYWYRQDPGQGLRLIYYSQIVNDFQKGDIAEGYSVSREKKESFPLTVTSAQKNPTAFYLCASSVRTGTSYEQYFGPGTRLTVT.

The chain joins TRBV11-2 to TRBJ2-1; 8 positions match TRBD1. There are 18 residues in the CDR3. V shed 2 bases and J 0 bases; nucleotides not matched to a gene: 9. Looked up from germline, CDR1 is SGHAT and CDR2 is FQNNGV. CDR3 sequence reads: CASSLRGDRRSSYNEQFF. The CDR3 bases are TGTGCCAGCAGCTTAAGGGGGGACAGGAGGAGCTCCTACAATGAGCAGTTCTTC.

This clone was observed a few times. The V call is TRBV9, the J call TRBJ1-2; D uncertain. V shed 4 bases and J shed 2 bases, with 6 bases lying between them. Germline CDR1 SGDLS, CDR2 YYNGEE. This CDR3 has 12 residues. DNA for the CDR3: TGTGCCAGCAGCCCTCCCAACTATGGCTACACCTTC. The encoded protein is CASSPPNYGYTF.

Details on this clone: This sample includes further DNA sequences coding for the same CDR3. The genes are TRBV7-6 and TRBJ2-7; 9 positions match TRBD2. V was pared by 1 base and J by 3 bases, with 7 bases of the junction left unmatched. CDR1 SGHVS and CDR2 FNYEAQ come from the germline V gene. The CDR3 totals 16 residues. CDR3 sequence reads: CASSLEGLAGNYEQYF. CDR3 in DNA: TGTGCCAGCAGCTTAGAGGGTCTAGCGGGGAACTACGAGCAGTACTTC.

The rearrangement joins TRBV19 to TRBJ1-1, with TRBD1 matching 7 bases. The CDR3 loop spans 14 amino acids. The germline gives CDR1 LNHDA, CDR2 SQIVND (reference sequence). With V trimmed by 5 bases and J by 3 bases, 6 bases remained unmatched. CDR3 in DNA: TGTGCCAGTAGTTCTCCTGACAGGGACACTGAAGCTTTCTTT. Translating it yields CASSSPDRDTEAFF.

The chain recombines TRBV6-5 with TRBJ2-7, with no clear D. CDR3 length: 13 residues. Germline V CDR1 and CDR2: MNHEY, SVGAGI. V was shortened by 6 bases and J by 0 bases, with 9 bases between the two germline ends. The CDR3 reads CASRRWSSYEQYF. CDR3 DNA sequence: TGTGCCAGCAGGCGGTGGAGCTCCTACGAGCAGTACTTC.

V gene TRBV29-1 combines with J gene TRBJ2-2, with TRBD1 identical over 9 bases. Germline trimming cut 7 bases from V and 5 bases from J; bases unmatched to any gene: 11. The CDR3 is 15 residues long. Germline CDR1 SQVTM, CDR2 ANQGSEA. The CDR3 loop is CSAWGTGGWTGELFF. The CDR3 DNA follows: TGCAGCGCATGGGGAACAGGGGGCTGGACCGGGGAGCTGTTTTTT.

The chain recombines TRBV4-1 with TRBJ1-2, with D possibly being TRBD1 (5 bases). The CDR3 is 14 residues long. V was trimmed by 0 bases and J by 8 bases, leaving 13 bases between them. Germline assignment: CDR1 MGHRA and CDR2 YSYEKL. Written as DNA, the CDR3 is TGCGCCAGCAGCCAAGAAGGCAGGGTGAGAGGCTACACCTTC. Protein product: CASSQEGRVRGYTF.

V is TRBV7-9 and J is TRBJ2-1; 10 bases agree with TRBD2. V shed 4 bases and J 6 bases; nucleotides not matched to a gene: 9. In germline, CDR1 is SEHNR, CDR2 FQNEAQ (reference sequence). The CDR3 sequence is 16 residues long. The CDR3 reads CASSSFSGRSPNEQFF. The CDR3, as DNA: TGTGCCAGCAGCTCCTTTAGCGGGAGGTCCCCCAATGAGCAGTTCTTC.

The CDR3 reads CASSASGGQGADTQYF. CDR3 DNA sequence: TGTGCCAGCAGCGCCAGTGGGGGACAGGGTGCAGATACGCAGTATTTT. The genes are TRBV9 and TRBJ2-3, with 9 bases lining up with TRBD1. Germline V lookup: CDR1 SGDLS, CDR2 YYNGEE. J gave up 4 bases and V 3 bases, and 9 bases lay outside the gene matches. There are 16 residues in the CDR3.

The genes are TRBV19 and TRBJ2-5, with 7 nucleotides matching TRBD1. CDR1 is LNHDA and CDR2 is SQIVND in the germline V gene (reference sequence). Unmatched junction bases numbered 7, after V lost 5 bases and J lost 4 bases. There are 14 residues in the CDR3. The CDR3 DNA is TGTGCCAGTAGTCATGAGGACAGGAGAGAGACCCAGTACTTC. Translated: CASSHEDRRETQYF.

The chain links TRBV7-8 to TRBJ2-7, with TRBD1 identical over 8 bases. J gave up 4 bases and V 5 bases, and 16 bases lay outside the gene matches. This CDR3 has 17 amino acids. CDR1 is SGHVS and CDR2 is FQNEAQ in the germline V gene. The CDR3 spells CASSRPGQVKSSYEQYF. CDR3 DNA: TGTGCCAGCAGCCGGCCGGGACAGGTTAAGTCGTCGTACGAGCAGTACTTC.

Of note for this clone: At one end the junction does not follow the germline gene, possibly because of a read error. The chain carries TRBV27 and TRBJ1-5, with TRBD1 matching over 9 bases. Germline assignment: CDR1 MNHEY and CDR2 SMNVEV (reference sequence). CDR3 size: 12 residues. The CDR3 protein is CASSPPTGGEFF. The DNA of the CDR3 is TGTGCCAGCAGTCCACCGACAGGGGGGGAATTTTTT.

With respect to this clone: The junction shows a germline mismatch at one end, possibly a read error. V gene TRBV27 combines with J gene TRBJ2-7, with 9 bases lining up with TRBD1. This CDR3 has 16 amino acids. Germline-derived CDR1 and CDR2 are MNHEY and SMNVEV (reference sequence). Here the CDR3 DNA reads TGTGCCAGCAATTTACTACCGGGACAGGGTACCTACGAGCAGTACTTC. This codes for CASNLLPGQGTYEQYF.

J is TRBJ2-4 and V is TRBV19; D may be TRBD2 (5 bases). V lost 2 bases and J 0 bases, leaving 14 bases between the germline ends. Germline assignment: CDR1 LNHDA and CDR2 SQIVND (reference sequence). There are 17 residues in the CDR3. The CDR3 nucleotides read TGTGCCAGTAGTATAAGCGGCAGGAGGATAGCCAAAAACATTCAGTACTTC. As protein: CASSISGRRIAKNIQYF.